Reported below is one TCR beta chain. Antigen specificity is unknown. Assay used: immunoSEQ multiplex PCR; TCRdb lists only in-frame clones, some missing. Of fewer than 150,000 clones listed, just over 90% are singletons. The sample originates from a study of graft-versus-host responses after intestinal transplantation. General study findings and limits: Early after transplant, HvG clones declined as circulating GvH clones peaked.

Trimming took off 6 bases at V and 4 bases at J, with 13 bases between the two ends. Germline CDR1 reads MNHEY; CDR2 reads SMNVEV (reference sequence). This CDR3 is 13 amino acids long. The TCR comes from a human donor who received an intestinal transplant. J is TRBJ2-7 and V is TRBV27; D may correspond to TRBD1 or TRBD2 (5 bases each). The sequencing used unstimulated CD4+ T cells sorted from spleen or lymph node cells, collected before intestinal transplant. The CDR3 here is CASRTASGYEQYF. CDR3 DNA: TGTGCCAGCAGGACAGCGTCGGGGTACGAGCAGTACTTC.